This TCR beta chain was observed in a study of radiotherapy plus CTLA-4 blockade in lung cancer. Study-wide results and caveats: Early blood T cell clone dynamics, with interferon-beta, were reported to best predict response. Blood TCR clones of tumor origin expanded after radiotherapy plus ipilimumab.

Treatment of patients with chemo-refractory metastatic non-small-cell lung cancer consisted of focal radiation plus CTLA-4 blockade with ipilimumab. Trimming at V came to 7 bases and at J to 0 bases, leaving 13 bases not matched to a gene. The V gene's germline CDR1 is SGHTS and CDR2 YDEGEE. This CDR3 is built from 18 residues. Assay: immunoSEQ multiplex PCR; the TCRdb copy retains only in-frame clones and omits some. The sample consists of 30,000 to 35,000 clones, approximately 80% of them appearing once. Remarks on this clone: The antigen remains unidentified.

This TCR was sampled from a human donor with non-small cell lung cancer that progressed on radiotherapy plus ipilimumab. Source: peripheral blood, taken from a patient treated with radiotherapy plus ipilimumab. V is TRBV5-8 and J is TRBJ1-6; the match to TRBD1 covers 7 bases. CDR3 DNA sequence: TGTGCCAGCTGCCGGGACAGCCGAAATAGCTCCTATAATTCACCCCTCCACTTT. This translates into CASCRDSRNSSYNSPLHF.